The 3 T cell receptor beta chains presented below share a single source sample, sequenced in a study of blood T cell repertoires in COVID-19. Profiling relied on immunoSEQ multiplex PCR, and the TCRdb table lists in-frame clones only, not all of them. The data contain 150,000 to 200,000 clones, approximately 92% of them singletons. Sequenced: peripheral blood. The source is a woman aged 50 to 60 with acute or convalescent COVID-19.

The chain recombines TRBV7-9 with TRBJ1-4; D might be TRBD1 (6 bases). Germline CDR1 and CDR2: SEHNR and FQNEAQ (reference sequence). The CDR3 totals 17 residues. V shed 1 base and J shed 7 bases, with 19 bases lying between them. The DNA for the CDR3 is TGTGCCAGCAGCTTAGTGGTTTCTTCGACAGGAGGTGAAAAACTGTTTTTT. This encodes CASSLVVSSTGGEKLFF.

This rearrangement joins TRBV20-1 to TRBJ2-3; 10 bases map to TRBD2. The trim removed 3 bases at V and 2 bases at J, leaving 8 bases unmatched. Germline CDR1 DFQATT, CDR2 SNEGSKA (reference sequence). The CDR3 sequence is 16 residues long. CDR3 protein: CSASARGLANTDTQYF. CDR3 DNA sequence: TGCAGTGCTAGTGCCCGGGGACTAGCGAACACAGATACGCAGTATTTT.

J is TRBJ1-1 and V is TRBV29-1; D not certain. The germline gives CDR1 SQVTM, CDR2 ANQGSEA. The CDR3 consists of 12 residues. V lost 3 bases and J lost 2, with 7 bases in between. In nucleotides, the CDR3 is TGCAGCGTTGACAGGTCAAACACTGAAGCTTTCTTT. Encoded protein: CSVDRSNTEAFF. Together with reference TRBV29-1 and TRBJ1-1, the CDR3 gives the full variable domain: SAVISQKPSRDICQRGTSLTIQCQVDSQVTMMFWYRQQPGQSLTLIATANQGSEATYESGFVIDKFPISRPNLTFSTLTVSNMSPEDSSIYLCSVDRSNTEAFFGQGTRLTVV.